This entry describes one T cell receptor (beta chain). The data originate from a study of blood T cell repertoires in COVID-19. Study-wide background: T cells, B-cell-depleted T cells, or PBMCs supplied cDNA or gDNA.

Per the original methods: By means of reference gene primer amplification, nucleated cell counts were estimated. Sequencing used immunoSEQ multiplex PCR; TCRdb keeps in-frame clones, though not all of them. D and trimming come from the DNA, and the V and J calls and clone size come from that table. This table has roughly 56,000 clones, roughly 90% appearing once. Deletions cut 7 bases from V and 1 base from J, with 10 bases between. Looked up from germline, CDR1 is SQVTM and CDR2 is ANQGSEA. The CDR3 covers 12 residues. The chain joins TRBV29-1 to TRBJ1-1; possibly TRBD1 for D (5 bases). The sample comprised peripheral blood. This clonotype was obtained from a human donor in a cohort sampled during active COVID-19. This CDR3 reads CSDTGGNTEAFF. The CDR3 DNA reads as TGCAGCGACACGGGGGGGAACACTGAAGCTTTCTTT. Together with reference TRBV29-1 and TRBJ1-1, the CDR3 gives the full variable domain: SAVISQKPSRDICQRGTSLTIQCQVDSQVTMMFWYRQQPGQSLTLIATANQGSEATYESGFVIDKFPISRPNLTFSTLTVSNMSPEDSSIYLCSDTGGNTEAFFGQGTRLTVV.